The 26 T cell receptor beta chains below all came from one sample that was sequenced in a study of blood T cell repertoires in COVID-19. Assay used: immunoSEQ multiplex PCR; TCRdb lists only in-frame clones, some missing. The sample yields about 120,000 clones, roughly 80% seen once. Sequencing input: peripheral blood. These receptors were taken from a man in his sixties with acute or convalescent COVID-19.

J is TRBJ2-7 and V is TRBV27; D may be TRBD1 (6 bases). V lost 3 bases and J 1 base, leaving 13 bases between the germline ends. The CDR3 sequence is 15 residues long. CDR1 and CDR2 from the germline V gene are MNHEY and SMNVEV (reference sequence). For the CDR3, the DNA is TGTGCCAGCAGTTTCCAGGGGTCGGGTTCCTACGAGCAGTACTTC. Residues: CASSFQGSGSYEQYF.

The chain has TRBV24-1 and TRBJ2-2, with TRBD1 as a possible D gene (6 bases). The CDR3 extends over 15 amino acids. The V and J ends lost 4 bases and 5 bases respectively, with 13 bases between them. Germline lookup yields CDR1 KGHDR and CDR2 SFDVKD. DNA for the CDR3: TGTGCCACCAGTGACCGAAGAGGGGGTACCGGGGAGCTGTTTTTT. This gives the protein CATSDRRGGTGELFF.

The chain is built from TRBV7-2 and TRBJ1-1, with a tentative D call TRBD1 (6 bases). This CDR3 spans 13 amino acids. In germline, CDR1 is SGHTA, CDR2 FQGNSA. V dropped 5 bases and J dropped 1 base, with 8 bases sitting between them. This chain's CDR3 is CASSTGQNTEAFF. The CDR3 nucleotides are TGTGCCAGCAGCACGGGACAGAACACTGAAGCTTTCTTT.

This clone was recorded only once. V gene TRBV3-1 (or the pseudogene TRBV3-2) combines with J gene TRBJ2-2, with 8 bases fitting TRBD2. The V and J ends lost 3 bases and 6 bases, in that order; junction bases with no gene match: 6. Germline V gene sequence: CDR1 LGHDT, CDR2 YNNKEL (reference sequence). The CDR3 has 15 amino acids. This chain's CDR3 is CASSQSGSGAGELFF. The CDR3 DNA is TGTGCCAGCAGCCAGAGCGGGAGCGGGGCCGGGGAGCTGTTTTTT.

The CDR3 coding sequence is TGTGCCAGCAGCCCGACCGCAGGGAACACTGAAGCTTTCTTT. This codes for CASSPTAGNTEAFF. This rearrangement joins TRBV13 to TRBJ1-1; no reliable D call. This CDR3 spans 14 amino acids. V lost 5 bases, J lost 1 base, and 11 bases lay in between. CDR1 and CDR2 from the germline V gene are PRHDT and FYEKMQ (reference sequence).

This chain connects TRBV3-1 (or the pseudogene TRBV3-2) to TRBJ2-1, with 7 bases fitting TRBD2. Germline values: CDR1 LGHDT, CDR2 YNNKEL (reference sequence). The CDR3 extends over 15 amino acids. V was clipped by 7 bases and J by 0 bases; unmatched bases: 6. The CDR3 nucleotides are TGTGCCAGCACGGGAGCGGGGAGCTCCTACAATGAGCAGTTCTTC. Protein product: CASTGAGSSYNEQFF.

As to this clone: The junction departs from the called germline gene at one end, perhaps through a read error. CDR3 DNA: TGTGCCAGCAGATACTCCGGGACAGGGGGTGATCAGCCCCAGCATTTT. This translates into CASRYSGTGGDQPQHF. The chain joins TRBV6-5 to TRBJ1-5; TRBD1 matches 11 bases. The CDR3 contains 16 residues. Germline CDR1 and CDR2: MNHEY and SVGAGI.

This sequence joins TRBV5-6 and TRBJ2-2, with TRBD2 identical over 7 bases. V gave up 8 bases and J gave up 3 bases; unmatched junction bases: 7. The CDR3 is made up of 14 amino acids. Looked up from germline, CDR1 is SGHDT and CDR2 is YYEEEE. The CDR3 DNA is TGTGCCAGTAAGCGGGATTCTTACACCGGGGAGCTGTTTTTT. Its translation is CASKRDSYTGELFF.

The chain has TRBV6-1 and TRBJ2-7; D is possibly TRBD2 (5 bases). This CDR3 contains 14 residues. The V gene lost 2 bases and the J gene lost 4 bases, with 12 bases spanning the gap. CDR1 and CDR2 from the germline V gene are MNHNS and SASEGT. This chain's CDR3 is CASSEPSWNYEQYF. The CDR3 coding sequence is TGTGCCAGCAGTGAACCTAGCTGGAATTACGAGCAGTACTTC.

The chain combines TRBV6-4 with TRBJ1-4; 11 bases align to TRBD1. Trimming at V came to 5 bases and at J to 8 bases, leaving 4 bases not matched to a gene. This CDR3 spans 14 amino acids. Germline V gives CDR1 MRHNA, CDR2 SNTAGT. Here the CDR3 DNA reads TGTGCCAGCAGTCGGACAGGGGGCAGCGAAAAACTGTTTTTT. This translates into CASSRTGGSEKLFF.

To note about this clone: Other DNA sequences in the same sample also yield this CDR3. The gene calls are TRBV29-1 and TRBJ1-1, with 9 positions matching TRBD1. In germline, CDR1 is SQVTM, CDR2 ANQGSEA. V gave up 7 bases and J gave up 0 bases; unmatched junction bases: 3. The CDR3 has 13 amino acids. The CDR3: CSGNRGLNTEAFF. The CDR3 coding sequence is TGCAGCGGAAACAGGGGGCTGAACACTGAAGCTTTCTTT.

This clone was observed many times. The genes are TRBV9 and TRBJ1-1, with 11 nucleotides matching TRBD1. The germline CDR1 and CDR2 sequences are SGDLS and YYNGEE. Germline trimming cut 2 bases from V and 4 bases from J; bases unmatched to any gene: 4. This CDR3 has 15 residues. Written as DNA, the CDR3 is TGTGCCAGCAGCGTCTCCGGGACAGGGGGCACTGAAGCTTTCTTT. Translating it yields CASSVSGTGGTEAFF.

This chain connects TRBV6-5 to TRBJ1-1, with a possible D match to TRBD1 (5 bases). V lost 6 bases, J lost 1 base, and 6 bases lay in between. This CDR3 contains 12 residues. The germline gives CDR1 MNHEY, CDR2 SVGAGI. CDR3: CASSDRNTEAFF. The CDR3 coding sequence is TGTGCCAGCAGCGACAGGAACACTGAAGCTTTCTTT.

The V and J genes are TRBV11-2 and TRBJ1-3, with 7 positions matching TRBD1. Germline assignment: CDR1 SGHAT and CDR2 FQNNGV. Trimming took 5 bases from V and 0 from J; bases not matched to a gene: 7. The CDR3 covers 16 residues. For the CDR3, the DNA is TGTGCCAGCAGCCCCACAGGGGCGAACTCTGGAAACACCATATATTTT. This codes for CASSPTGANSGNTIYF.

This rearrangement joins TRBV18 to TRBJ2-7, with TRBD1 matching over 8 bases. CDR3 length: 14 residues. CDR1 and CDR2 from the germline V gene are KGHSH and LQKENI. Germline trimming cut 6 bases from V and 3 bases from J; bases unmatched to any gene: 7. This CDR3 is CASSNYGTGYEQYF. CDR3 coding DNA: TGTGCCAGCTCCAATTACGGGACAGGCTACGAGCAGTACTTC. Full variable domain (rest looked up from reference TRBV18 and TRBJ2-7): NAGVMQNPRHLVRRRGQEARLRCSPMKGHSHVYWYRQLPEEGLKFMVYLQKENIIDESGMPKERFSAEFPKEGPSILRIQQVVRGDSAAYFCASSNYGTGYEQYFGPGTRLTVT.

CDR3 protein: CASGLERTSGANVLTF. DNA of the CDR3: TGTGCTAGTGGTTTGGAGAGAACCTCTGGGGCCAACGTCCTGACTTTC. The chain is built from TRBV12-5 and TRBJ2-6; D uncertain. Germline-derived CDR1 and CDR2 are LGHNT and FRNRAP. V gave up 1 base and J gave up 0 bases, with 7 bases separating them. The CDR3 has 16 residues.

The CDR3 region is CASSPSLGGNSPLHF. The CDR3 coding sequence is TGTGCCAGCAGCCCCTCACTAGGGGGAAATTCACCCCTCCACTTT. V usage is TRBV11-2 and J usage is TRBJ1-6, with D perhaps matching TRBD1 (6 bases). V was trimmed by 5 bases and J by 7 bases, leaving 15 bases between them. The germline CDR1 and CDR2 sequences are SGHAT and FQNNGV. This CDR3 is 15 amino acids long.

The genes are TRBV20-1 and TRBJ2-3; D possibly corresponds to TRBD2 (6 bases). The CDR3 totals 15 residues. Trimming took 3 bases from V and 0 from J, leaving 13 bases between them. Germline lookup yields CDR1 DFQATT and CDR2 SNEGSKA (reference sequence). The CDR3 protein is CSASRGGVSTDTQYF. The CDR3 DNA sequence: TGCAGTGCTAGTCGCGGCGGGGTTAGCACAGATACGCAGTATTTT.

A word on this clone: This same CDR3 is encoded by further DNA sequences in the sample. This chain uses TRBV6-5 with TRBJ2-7; 10 bases agree with TRBD1. V trimming: 6 bases; J trimming: 4 bases; junction bases outside the gene matches: 6. The CDR3 contains 14 residues. Germline V CDR1 and CDR2: MNHEY, SVGAGI. In nucleotides, the CDR3 is TGTGCCAGCAGGAACCGGGACAGGGGATACGAGCAGTACTTC. As protein: CASRNRDRGYEQYF.

The chain is built from TRBV7-8 and TRBJ1-1; tentatively, D is TRBD1 (5 bases). Per germline, CDR1 SGHVS and CDR2 FQNEAQ. This CDR3 is 15 amino acids long. V was trimmed by 5 bases and J by 2 bases, leaving 15 bases between them. CDR3 in amino acids: CASSPLRQTNTEAFF. CDR3 nucleotide sequence: TGTGCCAGCAGCCCACTCCGACAGACTAACACTGAAGCTTTCTTT.

The chain has TRBV19 and TRBJ1-2; TRBD1 is a possible D gene (6 bases). The CDR3 has 13 residues. V gave up 3 bases and J gave up 7 bases, with 12 bases separating them. Germline V gene lookup returns CDR1 LNHDA and CDR2 SQIVND (reference sequence). This CDR3 is CASSIGGRGGYTF. The CDR3 DNA sequence: TGTGCCAGTAGTATTGGGGGCCGGGGTGGCTACACCTTC.

The chain couples TRBV4-2 to TRBJ2-5, with a possible D match to TRBD1 (5 bases). The CDR3 is 15 amino acids. Trimming left V 0 bases short and J 7 bases short, with 15 bases between. CDR1 is LGHNA, CDR2 YNFKEQ, per germline. DNA of the CDR3: TGTGCCAGCAGCCAAGATTTCGTAGGGGTGGCGACCCAGTACTTC. This codes for CASSQDFVGVATQYF.

The chain uses TRBV19 and TRBJ2-7; 8 bases fit TRBD2. V was clipped by 4 bases and J by 0 bases; unmatched bases: 8. This CDR3 is built from 16 residues. The germline gives CDR1 LNHDA, CDR2 SQIVND (reference sequence). CDR3 sequence: CASSTNLAGSSYEQYF. The CDR3 nucleotides are TGTGCCAGTAGTACAAATTTAGCGGGGAGCTCCTACGAGCAGTACTTC.

This clone was counted between two and nine times. The V call is TRBV19, the J call TRBJ2-2, with 7 nucleotides matching TRBD2. Trimming at V came to 9 bases and at J to 4 bases, leaving 8 bases not matched to a gene. Per the germline V gene, CDR1 is LNHDA and CDR2 is SQIVND (reference sequence). This CDR3 comprises 14 residues. DNA for the CDR3: TGTGCCAGCGGGGTGGCGGGGGTCACCGGGGAGCTGTTTTTT. This codes for CASGVAGVTGELFF.

This clone was seen a handful of times. The gene calls are TRBV14 and TRBJ1-2; TRBD1 matches at 7 bases. The length of the CDR3 is 15 residues. Germline V gene lookup returns CDR1 SGHDN and CDR2 FVKESK. V shed 2 bases, J shed 2 bases, and the junction held 5 bases outside the gene matches. This CDR3 reads CASSQSGTANYGYTF. In DNA, the CDR3 is TGTGCCAGCAGCCAATCCGGGACAGCGAACTATGGCTACACCTTC.

The rearrangement joins TRBV6-5 to TRBJ1-1, with a weak D call TRBD1 (6 bases). With 2 bases removed from V and 1 base from J, the gap between germline ends came to 11 bases. Looked up from germline, CDR1 is MNHEY and CDR2 is SVGAGI. This CDR3 comprises 15 residues. The CDR3 sequence: CASSYPRGANTEAFF. The CDR3 DNA reads as TGTGCCAGCAGTTACCCCAGGGGCGCGAACACTGAAGCTTTCTTT.